This T cell receptor beta chain was sequenced for a study of blood T cell repertoires in COVID-19. Study-level information: Samples came from the United States, Italy and Spain, spanning acute and convalescent COVID-19. PBMCs, B-cell-depleted T cells, or T cells were the source of the cDNA or gDNA that made up the material.

In the original analysis: Reference gene primer amplification gave estimated nucleated cell counts. Libraries were prepared by immunoSEQ multiplex PCR; TCRdb keeps only in-frame clonotypes and omits some of them. D and trimming were read from the DNA, whereas the V and J calls and clone size are those reported in that table. Of about 200,000 clones listed, around 90% are singletons. The receptor's source is a man between 60 and 70 years old with acute or convalescent COVID-19. Sequences were obtained from peripheral blood.

For the CDR3, the DNA is TGTGCCAGCAGCCGCGGCGGTGGGAGCCTCTCCTACAATGAGCAGTTCTTC. It encodes CASSRGGGSLSYNEQFF. The chain has TRBV7-2 and TRBJ2-1; possibly TRBD2 for D (5 bases). The CDR3 is 17 residues long. Per germline, CDR1 SGHTA and CDR2 FQGNSA. The V end was cut by 5 bases, the J end by 0 bases, with 17 bases between.